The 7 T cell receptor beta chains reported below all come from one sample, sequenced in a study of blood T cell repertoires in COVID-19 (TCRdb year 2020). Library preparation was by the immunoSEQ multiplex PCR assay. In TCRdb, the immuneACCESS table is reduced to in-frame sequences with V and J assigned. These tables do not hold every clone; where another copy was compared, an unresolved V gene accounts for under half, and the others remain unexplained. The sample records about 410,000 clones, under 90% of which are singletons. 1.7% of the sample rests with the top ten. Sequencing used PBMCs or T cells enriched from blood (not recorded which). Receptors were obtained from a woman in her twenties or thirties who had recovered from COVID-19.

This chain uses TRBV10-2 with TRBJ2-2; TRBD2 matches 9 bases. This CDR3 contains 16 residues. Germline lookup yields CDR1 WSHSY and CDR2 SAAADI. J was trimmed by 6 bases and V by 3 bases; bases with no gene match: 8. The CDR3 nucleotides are TGCGCCAGCAGTGATGGTGCGGGGGGGCCCCCCGGGGAGCTGTTTTTT. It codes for CASSDGAGGPPGELFF.

CDR3 in amino acids: CSTGQGSEDTQYF. The CDR3 region has the DNA TGCAGCACAGGACAGGGTTCAGAAGATACGCAGTATTTT. The chain has TRBV29-1 and TRBJ2-3; 8 bases map to TRBD1. The CDR3 is 13 amino acids. Germline CDR1 and CDR2: SQVTM and ANQGSEA. The V segment lost 8 bases and the J segment 5 bases; nucleotides outside the gene matches: 9.

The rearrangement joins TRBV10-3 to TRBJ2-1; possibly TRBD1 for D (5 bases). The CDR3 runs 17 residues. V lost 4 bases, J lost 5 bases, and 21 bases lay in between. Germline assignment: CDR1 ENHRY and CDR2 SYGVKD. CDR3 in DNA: TGTGCCATCAGTGTGCGTCAGGAAAGTCAGGGTCACAATGAGCAGTTCTTC. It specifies CAISVRQESQGHNEQFF.

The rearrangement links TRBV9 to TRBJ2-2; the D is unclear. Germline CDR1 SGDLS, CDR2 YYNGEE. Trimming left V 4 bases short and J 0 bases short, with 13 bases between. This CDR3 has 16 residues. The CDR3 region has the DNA TGTGCCAGCAGCCCCATCTTTCTATCGAACACCGGGGAGCTGTTTTTT. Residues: CASSPIFLSNTGELFF.

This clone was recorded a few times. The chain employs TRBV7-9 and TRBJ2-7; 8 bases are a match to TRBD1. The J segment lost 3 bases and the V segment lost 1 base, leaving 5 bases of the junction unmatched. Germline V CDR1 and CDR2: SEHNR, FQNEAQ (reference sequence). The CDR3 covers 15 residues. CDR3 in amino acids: CASSLVRDRHYEQYF. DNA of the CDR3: TGTGCCAGCAGCTTAGTAAGGGACAGGCACTACGAGCAGTACTTC.

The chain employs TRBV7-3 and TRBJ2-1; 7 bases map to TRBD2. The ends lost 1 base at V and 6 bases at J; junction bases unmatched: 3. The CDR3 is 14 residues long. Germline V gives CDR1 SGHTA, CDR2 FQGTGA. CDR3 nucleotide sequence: TGTGCCAGCAGCTTAATCCGCGGGAGCAATGAGCAGTTCTTC. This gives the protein CASSLIRGSNEQFF.

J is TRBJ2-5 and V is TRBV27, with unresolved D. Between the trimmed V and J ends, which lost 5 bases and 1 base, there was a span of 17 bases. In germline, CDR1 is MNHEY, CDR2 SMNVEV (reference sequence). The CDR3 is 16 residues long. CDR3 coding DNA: TGTGCCAGCAGTGCCTCCTTAGACACCACCCAAGAGACCCAGTACTTC. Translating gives CASSASLDTTQETQYF.